This T cell receptor (beta chain) comes out of a study of CD8+ T cells in alopecia areata. Once RNA had been extracted, it was reverse transcribed into cDNA to act as the sequencing template. Assay used: immunoSEQ multiplex PCR; TCRdb lists only in-frame clones, some missing. Of 150,000 to 200,000 clones detected, around 71% appear once; the ten largest clones hold 0.91%. The treatment here: oral pan-JAK inhibitor, 5-10 mg twice daily. Germline V gene data show CDR1 as ENHRY and CDR2 as SYGVKD. Trimming left V 4 bases short and J 0 bases short, with 5 bases between. The CDR3 totals 13 residues. The receptor was derived from a human donor with alopecia areata. Sequences were derived from CD4+ T cells sorted from blood, sampled at week 4, from a patient treated with tofacitinib. The J gene is TRBJ2-3, the V gene TRBV10-3; D is ambiguous. CDR3 sequence: CAISVGSTDTQYF. In DNA, the CDR3 is TGTGCCATCAGTGTCGGGAGCACAGATACGCAGTATTTT.